This note documents a single T cell receptor (beta chain) sequence. Original methodology: By means of reference gene primer amplification, nucleated cell counts were estimated. Repertoires were generated with immunoSEQ multiplex PCR, while TCRdb's copy carries only in-frame clones and drops some. For V, J and clone size, that table is used; D and trimming come from the DNA. The sample gives about 76,000 clones, around 88% of which show up once; just over 8% is in the top ten. The data were obtained in a study of blood T cell repertoires in COVID-19. Study overall: Both acute and convalescent COVID-19 samples were obtained from the United States, Italy and Spain. Nucleic acid was either cDNA or gDNA, and it came from T cells, B-cell-depleted T cells, or PBMCs.

The J segment lost 1 base and the V segment lost 4 bases, leaving 2 bases of the junction unmatched. This CDR3 is 15 amino acids long. The germline CDR1 and CDR2 sequences are SNHLY and FYNNEI. The V and J genes are TRBV2 and TRBJ1-3; 9 bases are a match to TRBD1. This clonotype was sampled from a young man with acute or convalescent COVID-19. The sequencing sample was made of peripheral blood. The CDR3 bases are TGTGCCAGCAGTGCCGGGACAGGGTCTGGAAACACCATATATTTT. Translating gives CASSAGTGSGNTIYF.